The present TCR beta chain was sequenced within a study of control samples from healthy donors and cancer patients. The CDR3 has 13 residues. In germline, CDR1 is SGHKS, CDR2 YYEKEE (reference sequence). V was pared by 0 bases and J by 7 bases, with 10 bases between. The method was immunoSEQ multiplex PCR; TCRdb's version includes in-frame clones alone and lacks a portion of them. Here the sample spans around 50,000 clones, approximately 83% being singletons. The receptor was isolated from a woman aged 45-65 years with lung cancer. This chain uses TRBV5-5 with TRBJ1-1; D not resolved. Sequenced input: PBMCs. This chain's CDR3 is CASSLAEQVEAFF. CDR3 nucleotide sequence: TGTGCCAGCAGCTTGGCCGAGCAGGTTGAAGCTTTCTTT.